This T cell receptor beta chain came from a study of blood T cells in healthy people across ages. With a J-beta primer mix and a sample-barcoded 5' primer, a second PCR ran about 7 to 12 cycles. TCRdb itself ran the 5' RACE reads through MiXCR, one entry per CDR3 protein. This table has under 800,000 distinct CDR3 sequences, around 46% appearing once. This CDR3 contains 14 residues. The V end was cut by 5 bases, the J end by 2 bases, with 12 bases between. Per germline, CDR1 SGHAT and CDR2 FQNNGV. Sequencing used blood. The clonotype comes from a woman in her fifties or sixties in good health. The rearrangement joins TRBV11-2 to TRBJ1-2; unclear D gene. CDR3 protein: CASSVGQTNYGYTF. Written as DNA, the CDR3 is TGTGCCAGCAGCGTTGGCCAGACGAACTATGGCTACACCTTC.